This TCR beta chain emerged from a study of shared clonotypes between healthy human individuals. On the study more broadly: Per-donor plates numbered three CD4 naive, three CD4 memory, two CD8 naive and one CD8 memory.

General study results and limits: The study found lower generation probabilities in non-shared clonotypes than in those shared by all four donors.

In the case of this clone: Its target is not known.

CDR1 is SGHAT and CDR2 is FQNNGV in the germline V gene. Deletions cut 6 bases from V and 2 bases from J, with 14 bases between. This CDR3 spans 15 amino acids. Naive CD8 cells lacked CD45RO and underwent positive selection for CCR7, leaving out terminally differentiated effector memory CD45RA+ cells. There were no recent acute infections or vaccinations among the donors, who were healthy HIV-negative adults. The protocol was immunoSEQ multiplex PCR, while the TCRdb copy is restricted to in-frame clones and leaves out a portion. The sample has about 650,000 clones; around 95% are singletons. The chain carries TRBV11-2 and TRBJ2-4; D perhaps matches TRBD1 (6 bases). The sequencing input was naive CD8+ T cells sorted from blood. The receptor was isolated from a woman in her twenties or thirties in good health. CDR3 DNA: TGTGCCAGCAGGCCACAGGGTGTGTCCAAAAACATTCAGTACTTC. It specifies CASRPQGVSKNIQYF. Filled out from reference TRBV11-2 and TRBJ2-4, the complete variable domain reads EAGVAQSPRYKIIEKRQSVAFWCNPISGHATLYWYQQILGQGPKLLIQFQNNGVVDDSQLPKDRFSAERLKGVDSTLKIQPAKLEDSAVYLCASRPQGVSKNIQYFGAGTRLSVL.